These 14 T cell receptor beta chains were all obtained from the same sample, sequenced in a study of CD8 T cells in Susac syndrome. With random hexamers, reverse transcription was performed on roughly 0.5 to 1 ug of RNA. TCRdb re-derived calls from the immunoSEQ multiplex PCR reads in MiXCR, one entry per CDR3 protein. Of about 190,000 distinct CDR3 sequences listed, 85% to 95% are singletons. The sample consisted of CD8+ T cells from PBMCs. These receptors were collected from a human donor with Susac syndrome.

CDR3 region: CSVIFRGLSEQYF. The CDR3 DNA reads TGCAGCGTAATCTTCAGGGGTTTATCCGAGCAGTACTTC. This chain uses TRBV29-1 with TRBJ2-7; possible D gene TRBD1, 6 bases. The CDR3 contains 13 residues. Germline CDR1 SQVTM, CDR2 ANQGSEA. V was shortened by 6 bases and J by 6 bases, with 18 bases between the two germline ends.

The genes are TRBV7-9 and TRBJ2-7, with a possible D match to TRBD1 (5 bases). The CDR3 is 13 amino acids. Trimming removed 2 bases at V and 3 bases at J, with 8 bases between. Germline CDR1 and CDR2: SEHNR and FQNEAQ (reference sequence). CDR3 loop: CASSLTGFYEQYF. The CDR3 DNA follows: TGTGCCAGCAGCTTAACAGGTTTCTACGAGCAGTACTTC.

V gene TRBV4-1 combines with J gene TRBJ2-7; no definite D call. Trimming shortened V by 0 bases and J by 3 bases, and 6 bases separated the two germline ends. Germline-derived CDR1 and CDR2 are MGHRA and YSYEKL. This CDR3 contains 13 residues. The CDR3 nucleotides read TGCGCCAGCAGCCAAGAGAGCTTCTACGAGCAGTACTTC. This sequence encodes CASSQESFYEQYF.

The chain links TRBV4-1 to TRBJ2-5, with TRBD2 matching 7 bases. CDR1 is MGHRA and CDR2 is YSYEKL in the germline V gene. There are 16 residues in the CDR3. V was pared by 1 base and J by 5 bases, with 10 bases of the junction left unmatched. The CDR3 DNA follows: TGCGCCAGCAGCCAAGGTTGGCGGGAGTCCTGGGAGACCCAGTACTTC. As protein: CASSQGWRESWETQYF.

The genes are TRBV7-9 and TRBJ2-1; D is unresolved. CDR1 is SEHNR and CDR2 is FQNEAQ in the germline V gene (reference sequence). CDR3 length: 13 amino acids. V dropped 8 bases and J dropped 9 bases, with 17 bases sitting between them. The chain's CDR3 is CASVLVASVEQFF. The DNA for the CDR3 is TGTGCCAGCGTCTTGGTAGCTTCGGTTGAGCAGTTCTTC. Looking up the rest from reference TRBV7-9 and TRBJ2-1 gives the full variable domain: DTGVSQNPRHKITKRGQNVTFRCDPISEHNRLYWYRQTLGQGPEFLTYFQNEAQLEKSRLLSDRFSAERPKGSFSTLEIQRTEQGDSAMYLCASVLVASVEQFFGPGTRLTVL.

The gene calls are TRBV12-3 or TRBV12-4 and TRBJ2-7, with no clear D. The V and J ends lost 3 bases and 3 bases respectively, with 9 bases between them. The CDR3 contains 13 residues. The CDR3: CASSFGGHYEQYF. The CDR3 region has the DNA TGTGCCAGCAGTTTTGGTGGCCACTACGAGCAGTACTTC.

The chain recombines TRBV9 with TRBJ2-1, with 16 bases identical to TRBD2. This CDR3 contains 16 residues. CDR1 SGDLS and CDR2 YYNGEE come from the germline V gene. Trimming at V came to 4 bases and at J to 9 bases, leaving 7 bases not matched to a gene. CDR3 nucleotides: TGTGCCAGCAGCTTGGGACTAGCGGGAGGGCGGAGTGAGCAGTTCTTC. Its protein product is CASSLGLAGGRSEQFF.

The rearrangement joins TRBV30 to TRBJ1-1; D possibly corresponds to TRBD1 (5 bases). V was cut by 0 bases and J by 4 bases, with 15 bases left in between. Germline V gives CDR1 GTSNPN, CDR2 SVGIG (reference sequence). The CDR3 runs to 15 residues. CDR3 in amino acids: CAWSVNTRDVTEAFF. CDR3 bases: TGTGCCTGGAGTGTCAACACTAGGGACGTCACTGAAGCTTTCTTT.

The chain employs TRBV20-1 and TRBJ2-7; no clear D. V lost 0 bases and J lost 3, with 6 bases in between. Germline-derived CDR1 and CDR2 are DFQATT and SNEGSKA (reference sequence). This CDR3 has 12 amino acids. CDR3 DNA: TGCAGTGCTAGAGATTTCGGCTACGAGCAGTACTTC. This sequence encodes CSARDFGYEQYF.

The chain has TRBV20-1 and TRBJ2-1; 7 bases line up with TRBD2. Trimming took 0 bases from V and 5 from J; bases not matched to a gene: 10. This CDR3 comprises 16 residues. The V gene's germline CDR1 is DFQATT and CDR2 SNEGSKA (reference sequence). For the CDR3, the DNA is TGCAGTGCTAGAGATCCCAGCGGGGAGAGGCACAATGAGCAGTTCTTC. Residues: CSARDPSGERHNEQFF.

This clonotype occurred once. This chain links TRBV20-1 with TRBJ2-7; D is unresolved. Germline V gene data show CDR1 as DFQATT and CDR2 as SNEGSKA (reference sequence). V lost 2 bases to trimming and J lost 5 bases, with 4 bases between them. The CDR3 runs to 10 residues. CDR3 in DNA: TGCAGTGCTAGATTGGACGAGCAGTACTTC. Amino acid sequence: CSARLDEQYF.

The rearrangement joins TRBV5-1 to TRBJ2-3, with D perhaps matching TRBD2 (6 bases). Trimming removed 3 bases at V and 5 bases at J, with 13 bases between. This CDR3 comprises 14 residues. CDR1 and CDR2 (germline): SGHRS, YFSETQ. For the CDR3, the DNA is TGCGCCAGCAGCTCGACTAGTGGGGAAGATACGCAGTATTTT. This gives the protein CASSSTSGEDTQYF.

This clonotype was observed once. The chain is built from TRBV19 and TRBJ2-5, with D maybe TRBD1 (5 bases). The V end was cut by 2 bases, the J end by 4 bases, with 20 bases between. Germline lookup yields CDR1 LNHDA and CDR2 SQIVND (reference sequence). CDR3 size: 17 residues. In DNA form, the CDR3 reads TGTGCCAGTAGTATACAGGATGAGGCAGGGCCTTCAGAGACCCAGTACTTC. Protein product: CASSIQDEAGPSETQYF.

The genes are TRBV5-6 and TRBJ2-7; 8 nucleotides line up with TRBD1. The CDR3 is made up of 12 amino acids. Germline CDR1 and CDR2: SGHDT and YYEEEE. Trimming took 7 bases from V and 1 from J; bases not matched to a gene: 1. The CDR3 DNA reads TGTGCCAGCCGGACAGGGTCCTACGAGCAGTACTTC. This sequence encodes CASRTGSYEQYF.